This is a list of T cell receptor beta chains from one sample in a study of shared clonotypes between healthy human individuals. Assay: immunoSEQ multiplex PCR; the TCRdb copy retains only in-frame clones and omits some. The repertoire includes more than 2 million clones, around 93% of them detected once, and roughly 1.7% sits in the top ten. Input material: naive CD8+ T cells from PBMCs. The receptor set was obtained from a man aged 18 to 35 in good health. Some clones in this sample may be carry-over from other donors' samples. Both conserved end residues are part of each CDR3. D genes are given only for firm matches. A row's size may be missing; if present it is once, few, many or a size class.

TGTGCCAGCAGCCGGACAGCCCGTGGAATGAACACTGAAGCTTTCTTT,CASSRTARGMNTEAFF,TRBJ1-1,TRBV7-3,.,once
TGTGCCAGCTCGTCCGAGCGGTCGAGCGGGGGTAGGAAATACGAGCAGTACTTC,CASSSERSSGGRKYEQYF,TRBJ2-7,TRBV2,TRBD2,.
TGTGCCTGGAGTGTGACAGGGGGCGATGGCTACACCTTC,CAWSVTGGDGYTF,TRBJ1-2,TRBV30,TRBD1,.
TGCGCCAGCAGCCCGGGACTTGGATACGAGCAGTACTTC,CASSPGLGYEQYF,TRBJ2-7,TRBV4-1,.,few
TGCGCCAGCAGCTGGTCTCAGACCCACTCCAATGAAAAACTGTTTTTT,CASSWSQTHSNEKLFF,TRBJ1-4,TRBV5-1,.,.
TGTGCCAGCAGTTTAACCGACCTTGGAGGGGCGACTTATGGCTACACCTTC,CASSLTDLGGATYGYTF,TRBJ1-2,TRBV27,.,.
TGTGCCAGCAGCCCACTAGCGGGAGGGGGAAGCGAGCAGTACTTC,CASSPLAGGGSEQYF,TRBJ2-7,TRBV27,TRBD2,.
TGTGCCAGCAGCTTAGTCCCCGGGACACTCTATGGCTACACCTTC,CASSLVPGTLYGYTF,TRBJ1-2,TRBV11-2,.,.
TGTGCCAGCAGCCCCGGGGTAGGAGAGACCCAGTACTTC,CASSPGVGETQYF,TRBJ2-5,TRBV4-2,.,.
TGTGCCAGCAGGCTAATAGCGGGAGACACCGGGGAGCTGTTTTTT,CASRLIAGDTGELFF,TRBJ2-2,TRBV2,TRBD2,.
TGTGCCAGCAGTGTCGGACTAACCTACGAGCAGTACTTC,CASSVGLTYEQYF,TRBJ2-7,TRBV7-2,.,.
TGTGCCAGCAGCTTTCTCCTAGCGGGCGCCAGGGGACTCACAGATACGCAGTATTTT,CASSFLLAGARGLTDTQYF,TRBJ2-3,TRBV7-8,TRBD2,once
TGTGCCAGCAGGGCAGACTACGAGCAGTACTTC,CASRADYEQYF,TRBJ2-7,TRBV6-5,.,.
TGTGCCAGCAGCGTAGGGGGGGGTCTCTCCTACGAGCAGTACTTC,CASSVGGGLSYEQYF,TRBJ2-7,TRBV9,TRBD2,.
TGTGCCAGCAGCTCATCCGGGGAGTGGGAAGAGACCCAGTACTTC,CASSSSGEWEETQYF,TRBJ2-5,TRBV7-8,.,.
TGTGCCAGCAGCTCACGGGGCACAGATACGCAGTATTTT,CASSSRGTDTQYF,TRBJ2-3,TRBV11-3,.,.
TGTGCCAGCAGCTTTCAGACAGGGGGAAAACTGTTTTTT,CASSFQTGGKLFF,TRBJ1-4,TRBV7-9,TRBD1,.
TGCGCCAGCAGCCGAACAGGGAGGGACACTGAAGCTTTCTTT,CASSRTGRDTEAFF,TRBJ1-1,TRBV5-1,.,.
TGTGCCAGCAGCCCGCACAGGGGTGGGGAGACCCAGTACTTC,CASSPHRGGETQYF,TRBJ2-5,TRBV9,TRBD1,.
TGTGCCAGTAGTATTAGTCTAGCGTACGAGCAGTACTTC,CASSISLAYEQYF,TRBJ2-7,TRBV19,.,.
TGTGCCAGCAGCTTTAGACTAGCGGGACAAGAGACCCAGTACTTC,CASSFRLAGQETQYF,TRBJ2-5,TRBV7-7,TRBD2,.
TGCAGCGCATGGGACAGGGGGAACTATGGCTACACCTTC,CSAWDRGNYGYTF,TRBJ1-2,TRBV29-1,TRBD1,.
TGTGCCTGGAGTGCCCGGGGAGCCTACGAGCAGTACTTC,CAWSARGAYEQYF,TRBJ2-7,TRBV30,.,.
TGCGCCAGCAGCTTACCGCAACAGGACGTGGGCAATGAGCAGTTCTTC,CASSLPQQDVGNEQFF,TRBJ2-1,TRBV5-1,.,.
TGTGCCAGCAGTCCATTAGCGGGAGCAGAGACCCAGTACTTC,CASSPLAGAETQYF,TRBJ2-5,TRBV28,TRBD2,.
TGCGCCAGCAGCATCCCCGGGAACTACAATGAGCAGTTCTTC,CASSIPGNYNEQFF,TRBJ2-1,TRBV4-1,.,once
TGTGCCAGCAGCCCTCGGGGAGGGGGCATCTATGGCTACACCTTC,CASSPRGGGIYGYTF,TRBJ1-2,TRBV27,TRBD1,.
TGTGCCAGCAGCCCCTGGACAGACCGCTATGGCTACACCTTC,CASSPWTDRYGYTF,TRBJ1-2,TRBV11-2,.,.
TGTGCCAGCAGCGTAGCTGGGGGACTAGCGGGAGTCTCCTACAATGAGCAGTTCTTC,CASSVAGGLAGVSYNEQFF,TRBJ2-1,TRBV9,TRBD2,.
TGTGCCACAGGGGGACCCGGGACAGCCTTTATCTTATCCTACGAGCAGTACTTC,CATGGPGTAFILSYEQYF,TRBJ2-7,TRBV6-4,TRBD1,.
TGTGCCAGCAGTTTTGACAGGGGCACTGAAGCTTTCTTT,CASSFDRGTEAFF,TRBJ1-1,TRBV28,TRBD1,.
TGCGCCAGCAGCTTGGGCAAAAAAGAGACCCAGTACTTC,CASSLGKKETQYF,TRBJ2-5,TRBV5-1,.,.
TGTGCCAGCAGCGTAGGGCATCAGGGGAACTATGGCTACACCTTC,CASSVGHQGNYGYTF,TRBJ1-2,TRBV9,.,.
TGTGCCAGCAGCTTACGGGGGATTTTGGATACGCAGTATTTT,CASSLRGILDTQYF,TRBJ2-3,TRBV7-9,.,.
TGTGCCAGCAGCGTGGGGGATAGCTCCTACGAGCAGTACTTC,CASSVGDSSYEQYF,TRBJ2-7,TRBV9,.,once
TGTGCCAGCACGTTTGCGGGAGGGCGGTTGTACGAGCAGTACTTC,CASTFAGGRLYEQYF,TRBJ2-7,TRBV27,TRBD2,once
TGTGCCAGCAGTGACCGGGGGCTAGCGGGAGGCCATGAGCAGTTCTTC,CASSDRGLAGGHEQFF,TRBJ2-1,TRBV6-4,TRBD2,.
TGTGCCAGCAGCCAAGAGGTTTTAGAGACTAGCGGGAGGGCCCCCGGGGAGCTGTTTTTT,CASSQEVLETSGRAPGELFF,TRBJ2-2,TRBV4-2,TRBD2,.
TGTGCCAGTAGTACTAGCGGGAGAAATGAGCAGTTCTTC,CASSTSGRNEQFF,TRBJ2-1,TRBV19,TRBD2,.
TGTGCCAGCAGCTCCGCTTTGTCTGAGCAGTACTTC,CASSSALSEQYF,TRBJ2-7,TRBV7-9,.,.
TGTGCCAGCAGCCGCACCGGGTCCTACTACGAGCAGTACTTC,CASSRTGSYYEQYF,TRBJ2-7,TRBV7-9,.,.
TGTGCCAGCAGCGCCCGCGGGGGGGCAACTAATGAAAAACTGTTTTTT,CASSARGGATNEKLFF,TRBJ1-4,TRBV7-4,.,.
TGTGCCAGCAGCTTGGGGGCAGCGGGAGAGACCCAGTACTTC,CASSLGAAGETQYF,TRBJ2-5,TRBV5-6,.,.
TGTGCCAGCAGTTACTCGATGGGGATGAGCTCCTACGAGCAGTACTTC,CASSYSMGMSSYEQYF,TRBJ2-7,TRBV6-6,.,.
TGTGCCAGCCAGGGCCGGGCTAATCAGCCCCAGCATTTT,CASQGRANQPQHF,TRBJ1-5,TRBV27,.,.
TGTGCCAGCAGTTTCGCTGACGGCCGCTGGCCCCAGCATTTT,CASSFADGRWPQHF,TRBJ1-5,TRBV28,.,.
TGTGCCAGTAGTATAGACGACAGGGGAGCTACCGGGGAGCTGTTTTTT,CASSIDDRGATGELFF,TRBJ2-2,TRBV19,TRBD1,.
TGTGCCAGCAGTTTACCCTTTTCAGCCAGGAGATCCAAAAACATTCAGTACTTC,CASSLPFSARRSKNIQYF,TRBJ2-4,TRBV27,.,.
TGTGCCAGTTCGGGTTTGCGTATACATGAGCAGTTCTTC,CASSGLRIHEQFF,TRBJ2-1,TRBV19,.,.
TGTGCCAGCAGCTTAGGCGCGGGGGCAAGCCTCTACGAGCAGTACTTC,CASSLGAGASLYEQYF,TRBJ2-7,TRBV11-2,.,.
TGTGCCAGCAGCTTGAATATTTCGCCGACCTACGAGCAGTACTTC,CASSLNISPTYEQYF,TRBJ2-7,TRBV7-2,.,.
TGCGCCAGCAGCCAGGATGACAGGGGGCGGACTGAAGCTTTCTTT,CASSQDDRGRTEAFF,TRBJ1-1,TRBV5-1,TRBD1,.
TGTGCCAGCAGCTTAGGGGTCCCCGGGACTAGTAATTACGAGCAGTACTTC,CASSLGVPGTSNYEQYF,TRBJ2-7,TRBV7-2,TRBD2,.
TGTGCCAGCAGCGTAGGGGTCGATGAGCAGTTCTTC,CASSVGVDEQFF,TRBJ2-1,TRBV9,.,.
TGTGCCACCAGCAAAGATAACAGGCTTCAGGAGGGCTACACCTTC,CATSKDNRLQEGYTF,TRBJ1-2,TRBV15,.,.